One T cell receptor beta chain is described in this entry. Germline V gives CDR1 MNHEY, CDR2 SVGEGT. V was clipped by 5 bases and J by 9 bases, with 23 bases between them. The CDR3 runs 16 residues. This specimen belongs to a study of blood T cell repertoires in COVID-19. Study details: Acute-phase and convalescent COVID-19 samples originated in the United States, Italy and Spain. T cells, B-cell-depleted T cells, or PBMCs supplied cDNA or gDNA.

In the authors' methods: Nucleated cell number was recorded as an estimate derived from reference gene primer amplification. Clones were read by immunoSEQ multiplex PCR, and TCRdb kept only the in-frame ones, dropping some. The V and J calls and clone size come from that table; D and trimming were worked out from the DNA. In the table there are roughly 100,000 clones, 75% to 95% of which are singletons. Source material: peripheral blood. The chain has TRBV6-2 or TRBV6-3 and TRBJ1-5; possibly TRBD1 for D (6 bases). This sequence was found in a human donor in a cohort sampled during active COVID-19. This CDR3 reads CASSDQAAGGQLPQHF. Written as DNA, the CDR3 is TGTGCCAGCAGTGACCAGGCCGCGGGGGGACAATTGCCCCAGCATTTT.